This T cell receptor (beta chain) was obtained from a study of blood T cells in healthy people across ages. There were at least 5 micrograms of total RNA extracted from every sample. A J-beta primer mix and a sample-barcoded 5' primer were used in a second PCR of roughly 7 to 12 cycles. One entry per CDR3 protein results from TCRdb running MiXCR on the 5' RACE reads. Seen here are approximately 810,000 distinct CDR3 sequences, under 40% observed once, and the top ten hold over 10%. Trimming cost V 0 bases and J 5 bases; bases outside gene matches: 6. The CDR3 covers 16 residues. From germline, CDR1 is LGHNA and CDR2 YNFKEQ.

The chain employs TRBV4-2 and TRBJ2-2, with TRBD1 matching over 7 bases. The clonotype comes from a young man in good health. The specimen was blood. The CDR3 DNA reads TGTGCCAGCAGCCAAGATTCGGGACAGCTAACCGGGGAGCTGTTTTTT. Encoded protein: CASSQDSGQLTGELFF.